The 5 T cell receptor beta chains in this list originate from one sample, sequenced in a study of blood T cell repertoires in COVID-19. Sequencing used immunoSEQ multiplex PCR; TCRdb keeps in-frame clones, though not all of them. The table records around 290,000 clones, approximately 86% of them present only once. The sequenced material came from PBMCs or T cells enriched from blood (not recorded which). Source of these receptors: a woman aged 25 to 39 who had recovered from COVID-19.

This clone was seen just once. V usage is TRBV7-9 and J usage is TRBJ2-1; TRBD1 matches 9 bases. J lost 9 bases, V lost 5 bases, and 8 bases had no gene match. The CDR3 is 14 residues long. Per germline, CDR1 SEHNR and CDR2 FQNEAQ (reference sequence). CDR3 DNA sequence: TGTGCCAGCAGCCAGGGACAGGGTGCAGGTGAGCAGTTCTTC. Its protein is CASSQGQGAGEQFF.

The CDR3 sequence is CASSLDHAGAYGYTF. The CDR3 DNA reads TGTGCCAGCAGCTTAGATCATGCAGGGGCCTATGGCTACACCTTC. This rearrangement joins TRBV7-2 to TRBJ1-2, with a weak D call TRBD1 (6 bases). The CDR3 sequence is 15 residues long. Trimming stripped 1 base from V and 4 bases from J, with 13 bases between. Germline assignment: CDR1 SGHTA and CDR2 FQGNSA.

The chain has TRBV9 and TRBJ2-1, with TRBD1 matching 9 bases. V was pared by 4 bases and J by 9 bases, with 5 bases of the junction left unmatched. Germline values: CDR1 SGDLS, CDR2 YYNGEE. The CDR3 totals 13 residues. CDR3 sequence reads: CASSPGQGGEQFF. In DNA, the CDR3 is TGTGCCAGCAGCCCGGGACAGGGCGGTGAGCAGTTCTTC.

V gene TRBV19 combines with J gene TRBJ2-5; 12 bases fit TRBD1. V was clipped by 6 bases and J by 5 bases; unmatched bases: 7. CDR1 LNHDA and CDR2 SQIVND come from the germline V gene (reference sequence). The CDR3 extends over 15 amino acids. For the CDR3, the DNA is TGTGCCAGTAGGCGGGACAGGGGGCGCCAGGAGACCCAGTACTTC. Translation gives CASRRDRGRQETQYF.

The CDR3 coding sequence is TGTGCCAGCAGGGAGGGGAATTCCTACGAGCAGTACTTC. It specifies CASREGNSYEQYF. The rearrangement links TRBV27 to TRBJ2-7; a weak D match, TRBD2 (6 bases). The CDR3 totals 13 residues. From germline, CDR1 is MNHEY and CDR2 SMNVEV (reference sequence). Trimming shortened V by 6 bases and J by 1 base, and 10 bases separated the two germline ends.